One sample yielded the 19 T cell receptor beta chains listed below, sequenced in a study of T cells after yellow fever vaccination. TCRdb reanalysed the 5' RACE reads using MiXCR and keeps one entry per CDR3 protein. Among about 320,000 distinct CDR3 sequences listed, approximately 4.5% were seen once. Sequenced here: PBMCs, sampled 15 days after the yellow fever booster vaccination. These receptors originate from a man in his late teens or twenties who received the YFV17D yellow fever vaccine.

This sequence joins TRBV4-2 and TRBJ1-1; no clear D. The ends were cut back, 4 bases at V and 1 base at J, with 10 bases in the middle. This CDR3 comprises 14 residues. Germline CDR1 LGHNA, CDR2 YNFKEQ. CDR3 in DNA: TGTGCCAGCAGCCCTTTAACGGGGAACACTGAAGCTTTCTTT. Its translation is CASSPLTGNTEAFF.

In its sample, this clonotype was seen once. With a much larger clone just one base away, this may be a read error. The chain is built from TRBV12-3 or TRBV12-4 and TRBJ1-1, with D possibly matching TRBD1 (5 bases). The CDR3 runs to 12 residues. The V end was cut by 4 bases, the J end by 5 bases, with 8 bases between. The CDR3 nucleotides read TGTGCCAGCAGTTCAGGGTTGACTGAAGCTTTCTTT. It is translated as CASSSGLTEAFF.

This clonotype was recorded at least ten times. The chain couples TRBV7-9 to TRBJ1-4; the match to TRBD1 covers 8 bases. The V gene's germline CDR1 is SEHNR and CDR2 FQNEAQ (reference sequence). V shed 3 bases and J 8 bases; nucleotides not matched to a gene: 5. This CDR3 has 14 residues. The CDR3 region has the DNA TGTGCCAGCAGCTTCAGGGGGCTGGGGGAAAAACTGTTTTTT. Protein product: CASSFRGLGEKLFF.

This clonotype has only a few counts. This sequence joins TRBV7-6 and TRBJ2-3; 15 positions agree with TRBD2. V lost 5 bases, J lost 5 bases, and 8 bases stayed unmatched. CDR1 and CDR2 from the germline V gene are SGHVS and FNYEAQ. The CDR3 covers 17 residues. The CDR3 DNA sequence: TGTGCCAGCAGCCCCTGGACTAGCGGGGGGGTCAGAGATACGCAGTATTTT. Amino acid sequence: CASSPWTSGGVRDTQYF.

This clonotype was recorded at least ten times. The chain joins TRBV9 to TRBJ2-1, with D unclear. V dropped 3 bases and J dropped 3 bases, with 19 bases sitting between them. CDR3 length: 17 amino acids. From germline, CDR1 is SGDLS and CDR2 YYNGEE. CDR3 region: CASSAHRAGHDYNEQFF. Here the CDR3 DNA reads TGTGCCAGCAGCGCCCACCGAGCAGGTCACGACTACAATGAGCAGTTCTTC. The entire variable domain, with the rest obtained from reference TRBV9 and TRBJ2-1, is as follows: DSGVTQTPKHLITATGQRVTLRCSPRSGDLSVYWYQQSLDQGLQFLIQYYNGEERAKGNILERFSAQQFPDLHSELNLSSLELGDSALYFCASSAHRAGHDYNEQFFGPGTRLTVL.

This clonotype was recorded many times. J is TRBJ1-1 and V is TRBV6-1; weak D call: TRBD1 (6 bases). Germline V gene data show CDR1 as MNHNS and CDR2 as SASEGT. The CDR3 covers 15 residues. V shed 5 bases and J shed 6 bases, with 19 bases lying between them. Here the CDR3 reads CASSLLGARSAEAFF. The CDR3 DNA is TGTGCCAGCAGTCTTCTGGGGGCGAGGTCGGCTGAAGCTTTCTTT.

This clonotype was seen only a few times. V and J are TRBV15 and TRBJ2-6, with D unresolved. Trimming shortened V by 3 bases and J by 2 bases, and 8 bases separated the two germline ends. The CDR3 length is 15 residues. CDR1 is LNHNV, CDR2 YYDKDF, per germline (reference sequence). CDR3 region: CATSSSMAGANVLTF. The CDR3 DNA reads as TGTGCCACCAGCAGCAGTATGGCTGGGGCCAACGTCCTGACTTTC.

A single count supports this clonotype. The chain has TRBV7-7 and TRBJ2-2; D not certain. The germline V and J ends were trimmed by 2 bases and 6 bases, with 7 bases remaining between them. Germline CDR1 reads SSHAT; CDR2 reads FNYEAQ (reference sequence). CDR3 length: 13 residues. The CDR3 sequence is CASSLSMAGELFF. In DNA, the CDR3 is TGTGCCAGCAGCTTAAGTATGGCCGGGGAGCTGTTTTTT.

This clonotype appeared many times. The rearrangement joins TRBV20-1 to TRBJ2-4; D unresolved. The CDR3 sequence is 16 residues long. From germline, CDR1 is DFQATT and CDR2 SNEGSKA (reference sequence). V was clipped by 5 bases and J by 0 bases, with 17 bases between them. CDR3 DNA: TGCAGTGCTGCCCAACCGACGGTCCTAGCCAAAAACATTCAGTACTTC. This sequence encodes CSAAQPTVLAKNIQYF.

This clonotype occurred a few times. The V and J genes are TRBV5-1 and TRBJ2-3; 9 bases are a match to TRBD2. CDR3 length: 17 amino acids. The trim removed 4 bases at V and 2 bases at J, leaving 11 bases unmatched. From germline, CDR1 is SGHRS and CDR2 YFSETQ. CDR3 amino acids: CASSRGSGGSYTDTQYF. CDR3 bases: TGCGCCAGCAGCCGGGGCAGCGGGGGGTCCTACACAGATACGCAGTATTTT.

The rearrangement joins TRBV11-2 to TRBJ1-1; D remains ambiguous. This CDR3 is built from 12 residues. The germline V gene has CDR1 SGHAT and CDR2 FQNNGV. V lost 5 bases and J lost 3, with 7 bases in between. For the CDR3, the DNA is TGTGCCAGCAGCCCCCCCCACACTGAAGCTTTCTTT. As protein: CASSPPHTEAFF.

This clonotype was observed a few times. V usage is TRBV6-1 and J usage is TRBJ1-1; no clear D. CDR3 size: 11 residues. Germline-derived CDR1 and CDR2 are MNHNS and SASEGT. V dropped 7 bases and J dropped 1 base, with 4 bases sitting between them. As DNA, the CDR3 is TGTGCCAGCACTACGAACACTGAAGCTTTCTTT. This sequence encodes CASTTNTEAFF.

The rearrangement joins TRBV5-5 to TRBJ2-3, with 10 bases identical to TRBD2. V lost 2 bases and J lost 5; bases outside the gene matches: 8. From germline, CDR1 is SGHKS and CDR2 YYEKEE (reference sequence). This CDR3 spans 16 amino acids. The CDR3 bases are TGTGCCAGCAGCTTCTGGCTAGCGGGGGTAGGAGATACGCAGTATTTT. Amino acids: CASSFWLAGVGDTQYF.

The chain has TRBV5-4 and TRBJ2-1; 8 nucleotides align to TRBD2. Germline CDR1 is SGHNT and CDR2 is YYREEE (reference sequence). V shed 2 bases and J 1 base; nucleotides not matched to a gene: 2. There are 15 residues in the CDR3. This CDR3 is CASSFSSGSYNEQFF. The CDR3 region has the DNA TGTGCCAGCAGCTTTTCTAGCGGGTCCTACAATGAGCAGTTCTTC.

This clonotype turned up a few times. This chain uses TRBV18 with TRBJ1-1; no reliable D call. The ends were cut back, 5 bases at V and 8 bases at J, with 9 bases in the middle. Germline CDR1 reads KGHSH; CDR2 reads LQKENI. There are 11 residues in the CDR3. Here the CDR3 DNA reads TGTGCCAGCTCATATGAGTGGGAAGCTTTCTTT. The encoded protein is CASSYEWEAFF.

The genes are TRBV6-1 and TRBJ1-5, with 7 bases aligning to TRBD1. This CDR3 spans 15 amino acids. The J segment lost 6 bases and the V segment lost 1 base, leaving 6 bases of the junction unmatched. Germline V lookup: CDR1 MNHNS, CDR2 SASEGT. CDR3 in amino acids: CASSEGGGGGQPQHF. CDR3 bases: TGTGCCAGCAGTGAAGGGGGAGGGGGCGGTCAGCCCCAGCATTTT.

The V gene is TRBV6-1, the J gene TRBJ2-7; 7 nucleotides align to TRBD2. Germline-derived CDR1 and CDR2 are MNHNS and SASEGT. The CDR3 is 11 residues long. V was pared by 11 bases and J by 5 bases, with 6 bases of the junction left unmatched. Here the CDR3 DNA reads TGTGCCGGGGGGGAGTGGGACGAGCAGTACTTC. It yields the protein CAGGEWDEQYF.

There are a few counts of this clonotype. The chain links TRBV20-1 to TRBJ2-3; 9 bases match TRBD2. This CDR3 is 15 amino acids long. Germline V lookup: CDR1 DFQATT, CDR2 SNEGSKA (reference sequence). V dropped 6 bases and J dropped 4; count of bases not matched to a gene: 11. The CDR3 is CSAHGGASGADTQYF. CDR3 sequence (DNA): TGCAGTGCCCACGGAGGGGCTAGCGGGGCAGATACGCAGTATTTT.

This clonotype occurred many times. The V call is TRBV7-2, the J call TRBJ2-1; D not certain. The CDR3 runs 12 residues. Germline V gene sequence: CDR1 SGHTA, CDR2 FQGNSA. Trimming cost V 5 bases and J 6 bases, with 8 bases left between them. CDR3 in DNA: TGTGCCAGCAGCCGCTGGGGCAATGAGCAGTTCTTC. As protein: CASSRWGNEQFF. The whole variable domain, filled in from reference TRBV7-2 and TRBJ2-1, reads GAGVSQSPSNKVTEKGKDVELRCDPISGHTALYWYRQSLGQGLEFLIYFQGNSAPDKSGLPSDRFSAERTGGSVSTLTIQRTQQEDSAVYLCASSRWGNEQFFGPGTRLTVL.